The clone carrying this T cell receptor (beta chain) has at least ten counts. The antigen remains unidentified. Time point indicated: sample taken at primary tumor resection. With 8 bases removed from V and 2 bases from J, the gap between germline ends came to 14 bases. Germline CDR1 is SNHLY and CDR2 is FYNNEI. This CDR3 has 14 amino acids. Each CDR3 protein is one row after TCRdb ran MiXCR on the 5' RACE reads. The repertoire holds 7,000 to 8,500 distinct CDR3 sequences, with approximately 3.6% as singletons. This specimen belongs to a study of spatial heterogeneity in lung cancer. Turning to the study itself: The average count in raw reads for each unique TCR and UMI combination exceeded 8.5 appearances. Whole-study findings and limits: Tumoral mutation counts were tracked by counts of expanded intratumoral alpha and beta TCRs.

J is TRBJ2-3 and V is TRBV2; D call uncertain. This clonotype was obtained from a male donor with early-stage non-small cell lung cancer. Sequenced material: lung tumor tissue, taken at surgery. Written as DNA, the CDR3 is TGTGCCAGCTTGGGCCAGATCCACACAGATACGCAGTATTTT. It specifies CASLGQIHTDTQYF.